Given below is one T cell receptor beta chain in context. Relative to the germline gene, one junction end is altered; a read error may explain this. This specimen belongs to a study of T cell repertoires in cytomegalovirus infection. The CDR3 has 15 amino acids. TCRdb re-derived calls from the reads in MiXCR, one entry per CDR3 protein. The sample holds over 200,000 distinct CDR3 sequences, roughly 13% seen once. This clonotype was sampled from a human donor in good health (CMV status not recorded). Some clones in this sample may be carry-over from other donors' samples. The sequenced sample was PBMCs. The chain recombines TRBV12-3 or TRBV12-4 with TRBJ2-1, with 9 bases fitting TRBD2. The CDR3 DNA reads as TGTGCTAGCAGCTCAGCGGGAGGCCCATTCAATGAGCAGTTCTTC. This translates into CASSSAGGPFNEQFF.